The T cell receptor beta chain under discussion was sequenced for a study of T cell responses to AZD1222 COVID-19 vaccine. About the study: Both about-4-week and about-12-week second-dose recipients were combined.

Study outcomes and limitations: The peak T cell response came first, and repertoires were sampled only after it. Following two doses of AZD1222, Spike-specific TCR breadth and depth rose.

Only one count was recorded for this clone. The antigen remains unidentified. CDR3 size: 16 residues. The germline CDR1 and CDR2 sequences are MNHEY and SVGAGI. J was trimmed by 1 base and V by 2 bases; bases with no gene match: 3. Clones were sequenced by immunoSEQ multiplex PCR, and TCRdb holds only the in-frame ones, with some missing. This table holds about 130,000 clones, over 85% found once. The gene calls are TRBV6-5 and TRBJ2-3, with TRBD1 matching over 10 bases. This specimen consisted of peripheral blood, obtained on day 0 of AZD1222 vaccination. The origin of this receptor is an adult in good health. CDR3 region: CASSYDRGLRTDTQYF. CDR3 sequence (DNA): TGTGCCAGCAGTTACGACAGGGGGCTTCGCACAGATACGCAGTATTTT.